This entry is about one T cell receptor beta chain. It was with 60 Vbeta and 13 Jbeta primers that the PCR ran. TCRdb keeps only in-frame clones here, not all; method: immunoSEQ multiplex PCR. The profile shows 150,000 to 200,000 clones, approximately 88% of them singletons. This entry is derived from a study of cytomegalovirus exposure and HLA in healthy donors. This CDR3 is built from 16 residues. The source material was PBMCs. The chain carries TRBV21-1 and TRBJ2-7; the D call TRBD2 from the table was never checked on the DNA. TRBV21-1 is classified as a pseudogene. The sequence derives from a woman aged 50 to 60 in good health and CMV-seropositive. The CDR3 region is CASSKGTSGGPYEQYF. The CDR3 DNA follows: TGTGCCAGCAGCAAAGGGACTAGCGGGGGGCCCTACGAGCAGTACTTC.